The rows below give T cell receptor beta chains drawn from one sample of a study of OX40 agonist ivuxolimab in advanced cancers. Repertoires were generated with immunoSEQ multiplex PCR, while TCRdb's copy carries only in-frame clones and drops some. The table includes about 73,000 clones, 80% to 95% detected once. The source material was CD4+ or CD8+ T cells sorted from blood, sampled in a trial of the OX40 agonist ivuxolimab. These TCRs come from an adult with an advanced solid tumor such as melanoma, head and neck, liver or kidney cancer. Both conserved end residues are part of each CDR3. A D gene is named only where the DNA matches it firmly. Expanded clones get a size class; other rows say once, few or many, or leave the size out.

V gene: TRBV6-5
J gene: TRBJ2-7
D gene: TRBD2
clone size: once
CDR3 protein: CASSYAGGPYEQYF
CDR3 DNA: TGTGCCAGCAGTTACGCGGGAGGGCCGTACGAGCAGTACTTC

V gene: TRBV9
J gene: TRBJ2-1
D gene: .
clone size: .
CDR3 protein: CASSVGTTNEQFF
CDR3 DNA: TGTGCCAGCAGCGTAGGGACTACCAATGAGCAGTTCTTC

V gene: TRBV28
J gene: TRBJ2-7
D gene: .
clone size: .
CDR3 protein: CASSPWGAPLYEQYF
CDR3 DNA: TGTGCCAGCAGTCCGTGGGGGGCTCCCCTCTACGAGCAGTACTTC

V gene: TRBV15
J gene: TRBJ2-1
D gene: .
clone size: .
CDR3 protein: CATSPNQGNPREQFF
CDR3 DNA: TGCGCCACCAGCCCAAACCAGGGAAACCCGCGTGAGCAGTTCTTC

V gene: TRBV6-1
J gene: TRBJ1-3
D gene: .
clone size: .
CDR3 protein: CASSDVRGAPGNTIYF
CDR3 DNA: TGTGCCAGCAGTGATGTTCGCGGGGCCCCCGGAAACACCATATATTTT

V gene: TRBV15
J gene: TRBJ2-5
D gene: .
clone size: .
CDR3 protein: CATSSPKETQYF
CDR3 DNA: TGTGCCACCAGCAGCCCGAAAGAGACCCAGTACTTC

V gene: TRBV11-3
J gene: TRBJ2-7
D gene: TRBD2
clone size: .
CDR3 protein: CASSAGLVGGSEQYF
CDR3 DNA: TGTGCCAGCAGCGCCGGACTAGTGGGAGGAAGCGAGCAGTACTTC

V gene: TRBV6-4
J gene: TRBJ2-5
D gene: .
clone size: .
CDR3 protein: CASSDRGTQYF
CDR3 DNA: TGTGCCAGCAGTGACAGGGGGACCCAGTACTTC

V gene: TRBV7-2
J gene: TRBJ2-7
D gene: .
clone size: .
CDR3 protein: CASSSSETISYEQYF
CDR3 DNA: TGTGCCAGCAGCTCTAGCGAAACTATCTCCTACGAGCAGTACTTC

V gene: TRBV6-5
J gene: TRBJ1-2
D gene: TRBD1
clone size: medium-sized
CDR3 protein: CASSYSRTGGAAGYTF
CDR3 DNA: TGTGCCAGCAGTTACTCGAGGACAGGGGGTGCGGCTGGCTACACCTTC

V gene: TRBV5-1
J gene: TRBJ2-7
D gene: .
clone size: .
CDR3 protein: CASSLVGNEQYF
CDR3 DNA: TGCGCCAGCAGCTTGGTGGGAAACGAGCAGTACTTC

V gene: TRBV6-5
J gene: TRBJ2-2
D gene: TRBD2
clone size: .
CDR3 protein: CASSLERETGELFF
CDR3 DNA: TGTGCCAGCAGTTTGGAGCGGGAGACCGGGGAGCTGTTTTTT

V gene: TRBV18
J gene: TRBJ1-1
D gene: TRBD1
clone size: .
CDR3 protein: CASSRKTGDNTEAFF
CDR3 DNA: TGTGCCAGCTCACGGAAGACAGGGGACAACACTGAAGCTTTCTTT

V gene: TRBV7-2
J gene: TRBJ2-3
D gene: TRBD1
clone size: .
CDR3 protein: CASSSGTGHYTDTQYF
CDR3 DNA: TGTGCCAGCAGCTCGGGGACAGGCCATTACACAGATACGCAGTATTTT

V gene: TRBV19
J gene: TRBJ2-1
D gene: .
clone size: many
CDR3 protein: CASSIVSSYNEQFF
CDR3 DNA: TGTGCCAGTAGTATTGTGAGCTCCTACAATGAGCAGTTCTTC

V gene: TRBV20-1
J gene: TRBJ1-1
D gene: .
clone size: once
CDR3 protein: CSARDPPEAFF
CDR3 DNA: TGCAGTGCTAGAGATCCCCCCGAAGCTTTCTTT

V gene: TRBV30
J gene: TRBJ1-1
D gene: TRBD1
clone size: .
CDR3 protein: CAWSGTGFEAFF
CDR3 DNA: TGTGCCTGGAGTGGGACAGGGTTTGAAGCTTTCTTT

V gene: TRBV28
J gene: TRBJ1-4
D gene: TRBD1
clone size: .
CDR3 protein: CASSPPGQGPSATNEKLFF
CDR3 DNA: TGTGCCAGCAGTCCGCCGGGACAGGGGCCCTCAGCAACTAATGAAAAACTGTTTTTT

V gene: TRBV2
J gene: TRBJ2-7
D gene: TRBD2
clone size: .
CDR3 protein: CASTRLAGGYEQYF
CDR3 DNA: TGTGCCAGCACTAGACTAGCGGGAGGGTACGAGCAGTACTTC

V gene: TRBV7-3
J gene: TRBJ2-5
D gene: TRBD1
clone size: .
CDR3 protein: CASSSHGTAQETQYF
CDR3 DNA: TGTGCCAGCAGCTCTCACGGGACAGCTCAAGAGACCCAGTACTTC

V gene: TRBV11-2
J gene: TRBJ2-2
D gene: .
clone size: once
CDR3 protein: CASSFRVDGELFF
CDR3 DNA: TGTGCCAGCAGCTTTCGGGTGGACGGGGAGCTGTTTTTT

V gene: TRBV23-1
J gene: TRBJ2-3
D gene: .
clone size: .
CDR3 protein: CASSQFGLAASTDTQYF
CDR3 DNA: TGCGCCAGCAGTCAGTTTGGGCTAGCAGCTAGCACAGATACGCAGTATTTT

V gene: TRBV5-1
J gene: TRBJ2-1
D gene: TRBD2
clone size: few
CDR3 protein: CASSLPASGSEQFF
CDR3 DNA: TGCGCCAGCAGCTTGCCGGCTAGCGGGAGCGAGCAGTTCTTC

V gene: TRBV2
J gene: TRBJ2-2
D gene: .
clone size: once
CDR3 protein: CASSYSGNRDTGELFF
CDR3 DNA: TGTGCCAGCAGCTACTCCGGGAACAGGGACACCGGGGAGCTGTTTTTT

V gene: TRBV5-1
J gene: TRBJ2-1
D gene: .
clone size: once
CDR3 protein: CASSTYRNNEQFF
CDR3 DNA: TGCGCCAGCAGCACATACCGGAACAATGAGCAGTTCTTC

V gene: TRBV5-1
J gene: TRBJ2-3
D gene: .
clone size: .
CDR3 protein: CASSLVASDRTDTQYF
CDR3 DNA: TGCGCCAGCAGCTTGGTTGCTAGCGATCGCACAGATACGCAGTATTTT

V gene: TRBV14
J gene: TRBJ2-2
D gene: TRBD1
clone size: .
CDR3 protein: CASSWDRGAGELFF
CDR3 DNA: TGTGCCAGCAGCTGGGACAGGGGGGCCGGGGAGCTGTTTTTT

V gene: TRBV28
J gene: TRBJ2-5
D gene: TRBD1
clone size: .
CDR3 protein: CASTADRGLGETQYF
CDR3 DNA: TGTGCCAGCACCGCGGACAGGGGATTAGGGGAGACCCAGTACTTC

V gene: TRBV6-9
J gene: TRBJ2-7
D gene: TRBD2
clone size: .
CDR3 protein: CASRGLAGDRYEQYF
CDR3 DNA: TGTGCCAGCAGGGGCCTAGCGGGAGATCGATACGAGCAGTACTTC

V gene: TRBV28
J gene: TRBJ2-7
D gene: .
clone size: .
CDR3 protein: CASSFPRAPYEQYF
CDR3 DNA: TGTGCCAGCAGTTTTCCCAGGGCTCCCTACGAGCAGTACTTC

V gene: TRBV7-3
J gene: TRBJ2-3
D gene: .
clone size: .
CDR3 protein: CASSFVGQDTQYF
CDR3 DNA: TGTGCCAGCAGCTTTGTTGGCCAAGATACGCAGTATTTT

V gene: TRBV6-6
J gene: TRBJ2-6
D gene: .
clone size: .
CDR3 protein: CASSNSPSSGANVLTF
CDR3 DNA: TGTGCCAGCAGTAACAGTCCCTCCTCTGGGGCCAACGTCCTGACTTTC

V gene: TRBV7-3
J gene: TRBJ2-5
D gene: TRBD2
clone size: .
CDR3 protein: CASSRSGTSGFETQYF
CDR3 DNA: TGTGCCAGCAGCAGGTCCGGGACTAGCGGGTTTGAGACCCAGTACTTC

V gene: TRBV9
J gene: TRBJ2-3
D gene: TRBD2
clone size: .
CDR3 protein: CASSKGLAGGPDPDTQYF
CDR3 DNA: TGTGCCAGCAGCAAGGGACTAGCGGGAGGGCCCGACCCAGATACGCAGTATTTT

V gene: TRBV5-4
J gene: TRBJ1-1
D gene: .
clone size: .
CDR3 protein: CASSSYERRTEAFF
CDR3 DNA: TGTGCCAGCAGCTCATATGAGCGTCGGACTGAAGCTTTCTTT

V gene: TRBV9
J gene: TRBJ2-7
D gene: .
clone size: .
CDR3 protein: CASSPVPLGHEQYF
CDR3 DNA: TGTGCCAGCAGCCCAGTCCCCTTAGGCCACGAGCAGTACTTC

V gene: TRBV10-3
J gene: TRBJ2-7
D gene: .
clone size: .
CDR3 protein: CAISGGPNYEQYF
CDR3 DNA: TGTGCCATCAGTGGGGGTCCTAACTACGAGCAGTACTTC

V gene: TRBV5-3
J gene: TRBJ2-7
D gene: TRBD2
clone size: .
CDR3 protein: CARSLGWEGLNEQYF
CDR3 DNA: TGTGCCAGAAGCTTGGGTTGGGAGGGCCTCAACGAGCAGTACTTC

V gene: TRBV19
J gene: TRBJ1-5
D gene: TRBD1
clone size: .
CDR3 protein: CASSIWGQISNQPQHF
CDR3 DNA: TGTGCCAGTAGTATATGGGGACAGATAAGCAATCAGCCCCAGCATTTT

V gene: TRBV2
J gene: TRBJ2-7
D gene: TRBD1
clone size: .
CDR3 protein: CASRKEGQGSYEQYF
CDR3 DNA: TGTGCCAGCAGAAAAGAGGGACAGGGATCCTACGAGCAGTACTTC

V gene: TRBV30
J gene: TRBJ2-5
D gene: .
clone size: .
CDR3 protein: CAWSRLLQETQYF
CDR3 DNA: TGTGCCTGGAGTCGACTACTCCAAGAGACCCAGTACTTC

V gene: TRBV9
J gene: TRBJ1-4
D gene: TRBD1
clone size: .
CDR3 protein: CASSPGTGVNEKLFF
CDR3 DNA: TGTGCCAGCAGCCCGGGGACAGGGGTTAATGAAAAACTGTTTTTT

V gene: TRBV9
J gene: TRBJ1-3
D gene: .
clone size: once
CDR3 protein: CASSPVRGPGNTIYF
CDR3 DNA: TGTGCCAGCAGCCCGGTCAGGGGCCCTGGAAACACCATATATTTT

V gene: TRBV7-9
J gene: TRBJ2-2
D gene: .
clone size: .
CDR3 protein: CASEQLVTGELFF
CDR3 DNA: TGTGCCAGTGAGCAACTGGTAACCGGGGAGCTGTTTTTT